These 10 T cell receptor beta chains were sequenced from one sample in a study of cytomegalovirus exposure and HLA in healthy donors. Repertoires were generated with immunoSEQ multiplex PCR, while TCRdb's copy carries only in-frame clones and drops some. The sample includes roughly 57,000 clones, 93% of them seen just once. What was sequenced was PBMCs. The receptors come from a young woman in good health and CMV-seropositive.

DNA of the CDR3: TGTGCCAGCAGTACTGGAGGCGGGAGCACAGATACGCAGTATTTT. Protein sequence: CASSTGGGSTDTQYF. This chain uses TRBV9 with TRBJ2-3, with TRBD2 as a possible D gene (5 bases). CDR1 and CDR2 (germline): SGDLS, YYNGEE. This CDR3 has 15 residues. V shed 5 bases and J shed 0 bases, with 13 bases lying between them.

V is TRBV5-1 and J is TRBJ1-4; 10 bases match TRBD1. CDR1 and CDR2 from the germline V gene are SGHRS and YFSETQ. J was trimmed by 8 bases and V by 4 bases; bases with no gene match: 5. This CDR3 comprises 14 residues. The CDR3 here is CASSPTGGREKLFF. The CDR3 nucleotides are TGCGCCAGCAGCCCGACAGGGGGCCGGGAAAAACTGTTTTTT.

V is TRBV2 and J is TRBJ2-7, with D possibly TRBD1 on 5 matching bases. The V gene lost 0 bases and the J gene lost 5 bases, with 14 bases spanning the gap. This CDR3 is built from 15 residues. Germline-derived CDR1 and CDR2 are SNHLY and FYNNEI. CDR3 DNA sequence: TGTGCCAGCAGTGAAGCTCACAGGAGTCCCGACGAGCAGTACTTC. Protein product: CASSEAHRSPDEQYF.

The chain employs TRBV4-1 and TRBJ2-3; TRBD2 matches 13 bases. The CDR3 has 14 amino acids. Germline values: CDR1 MGHRA, CDR2 YSYEKL. The J segment lost 12 bases and the V segment lost 3 bases, leaving 6 bases of the junction unmatched. CDR3 DNA sequence: TGCGCCAGCAGCCAGCGGACTAGCGGGGGCGCCCAGTATTTT. It encodes CASSQRTSGGAQYF.

The chain is built from TRBV19 and TRBJ2-2; no clear D. Germline V gene data show CDR1 as LNHDA and CDR2 as SQIVND (reference sequence). V lost 8 bases and J lost 6, with 22 bases in between. The CDR3 loop spans 16 amino acids. CDR3 DNA: TGTGCCAGTCGCTCGACATTGCTCTCCTTAGCCGGGGAGCTGTTTTTT. It codes for CASRSTLLSLAGELFF.

The CDR3 nucleotides are TGCGCCAGCAGCCAGAGGGCAGGGGTTTGGGAGACCCAGTACTTC. It yields the protein CASSQRAGVWETQYF. The V and J genes are TRBV4-1 and TRBJ2-5; possibly TRBD1 for D (6 bases). CDR3 length: 15 residues. The ends were cut back, 3 bases at V and 5 bases at J, with 16 bases in the middle. Germline V gene sequence: CDR1 MGHRA, CDR2 YSYEKL.

V gene TRBV7-2 combines with J gene TRBJ1-3; 8 bases line up with TRBD1. V gave up 2 bases and J gave up 2 bases; unmatched junction bases: 8. This CDR3 comprises 17 residues. Per the germline V gene, CDR1 is SGHTA and CDR2 is FQGNSA. As DNA, the CDR3 is TGTGCCAGCAGCTTAAGTTCACAGGGGGGTCCTGGAAACACCATATATTTT. Translating gives CASSLSSQGGPGNTIYF. The variable domain in full, completed from reference TRBV7-2 and TRBJ1-3, reads GAGVSQSPSNKVTEKGKDVELRCDPISGHTALYWYRQSLGQGLEFLIYFQGNSAPDKSGLPSDRFSAERTGGSVSTLTIQRTQQEDSAVYLCASSLSSQGGPGNTIYFGEGSWLTVV.

The CDR3 sequence: CASSLSGGTNEKLFF. CDR3 nucleotides: TGTGCCAGTAGCCTATCGGGGGGAACTAATGAAAAACTGTTTTTT. This rearrangement joins TRBV19 to TRBJ1-4; D may be TRBD1 (5 bases). Per germline, CDR1 LNHDA and CDR2 SQIVND (reference sequence). Trimming removed 6 bases from V and 1 base from J, with 12 bases in between. There are 15 residues in the CDR3.

CDR3 residues: CASRGGVSEAFF. The CDR3 coding sequence is TGTGCCAGCCGTGGCGGGGTATCTGAAGCTTTCTTT. The V and J genes are TRBV7-9 and TRBJ1-1; no definite D call. Trimming left V 8 bases short and J 6 bases short, with 13 bases between. In germline, CDR1 is SEHNR, CDR2 FQNEAQ (reference sequence). The CDR3 extends over 12 amino acids.

The CDR3 region is CASSLGERGGLDEQFF. The CDR3 DNA follows: TGTGCCAGCAGCTTGGGGGAGCGGGGGGGCCTGGATGAGCAGTTCTTC. The V gene is TRBV11-2, the J gene TRBJ2-1, with 10 bases fitting TRBD2. V lost 3 bases, J lost 8 bases, and 10 bases stayed unmatched. The CDR3 extends over 16 amino acids. Germline CDR1 is SGHAT and CDR2 is FQNNGV.